This TCR beta chain is drawn from a study of control samples from healthy donors and cancer patients. Per the germline V gene, CDR1 is SGHNT and CDR2 is YYREEE (reference sequence). With 5 bases removed from V and 8 bases from J, the gap between germline ends came to 16 bases. CDR3 length equals 14 residues. Method: immunoSEQ multiplex PCR; TCRdb's copy keeps in-frame clones and lacks some. The profile covers 150,000 to 200,000 clones, with approximately 94% appearing a single time and under 8.5% taken by the ten largest. The sample consisted of blood. The J gene is TRBJ1-4, the V gene TRBV5-4; a possible D gene is TRBD1 (5 bases). The sequence came from a woman in her thirties or forties in good health. The CDR3 is CASSNEADTEKLFF. Written as DNA, the CDR3 is TGTGCCAGCAGTAACGAAGCGGACACGGAAAAACTGTTTTTT.